This T cell receptor beta chain originates from a study of T cell responses to AZD1222 COVID-19 vaccine. Across the whole study: Pooled together were second doses at about 4 or about 12 weeks. Findings of the study overall: Reportedly, nearly half the spike-specific TCRs target unmutated variant regions.

The repertoire was sequenced with immunoSEQ multiplex PCR; TCRdb's copy has only in-frame clones and lacks some. Among 100,000 to 150,000 clones listed, roughly nine tenths were seen once. Comment on this clone: Its antigen remains unidentified.

This CDR3 is built from 14 residues. Trimming stripped 2 bases from V and 8 bases from J, with 13 bases between. Germline V gene sequence: CDR1 LNHNV, CDR2 YYDKDF (reference sequence). The J gene is TRBJ2-1, the V gene TRBV15; D remains ambiguous. This TCR was sampled from an adult in good health. Source: peripheral blood, taken on day 0 of AZD1222 vaccination. In DNA, the CDR3 is TGTGCCACCAGCAGACCGAGTCCTCAGGATGAGCAGTTCTTC. This codes for CATSRPSPQDEQFF.